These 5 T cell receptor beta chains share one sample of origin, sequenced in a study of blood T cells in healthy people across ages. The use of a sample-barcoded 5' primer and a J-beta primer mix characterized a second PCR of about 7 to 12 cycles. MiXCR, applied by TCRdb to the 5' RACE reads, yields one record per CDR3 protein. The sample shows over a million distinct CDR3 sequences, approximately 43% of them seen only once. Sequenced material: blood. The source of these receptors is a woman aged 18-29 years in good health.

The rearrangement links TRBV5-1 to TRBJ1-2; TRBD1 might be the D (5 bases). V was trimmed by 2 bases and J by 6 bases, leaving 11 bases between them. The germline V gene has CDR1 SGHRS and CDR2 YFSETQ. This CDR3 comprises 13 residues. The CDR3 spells CASSFTGPDGYTF. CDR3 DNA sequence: TGCGCCAGCAGCTTCACGGGGCCAGATGGCTACACCTTC.

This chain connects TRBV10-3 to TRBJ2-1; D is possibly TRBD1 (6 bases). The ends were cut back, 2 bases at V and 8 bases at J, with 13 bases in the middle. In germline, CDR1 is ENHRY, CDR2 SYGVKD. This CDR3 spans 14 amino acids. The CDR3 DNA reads TGTGCCATCAGTGAGGACAGGAGCGCGGATGAGCAGTTCTTC. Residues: CAISEDRSADEQFF.

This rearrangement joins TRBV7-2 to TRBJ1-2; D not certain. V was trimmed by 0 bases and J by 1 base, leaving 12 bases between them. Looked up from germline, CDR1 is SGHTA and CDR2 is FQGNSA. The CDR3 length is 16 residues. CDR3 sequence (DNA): TGTGCCAGCAGCTTAGCGATCCATAAGGTTAACTATGGCTACACCTTC. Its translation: CASSLAIHKVNYGYTF. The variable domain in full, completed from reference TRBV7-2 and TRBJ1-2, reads GAGVSQSPSNKVTEKGKDVELRCDPISGHTALYWYRQSLGQGLEFLIYFQGNSAPDKSGLPSDRFSAERTGGSVSTLTIQRTQQEDSAVYLCASSLAIHKVNYGYTFGSGTRLTVV.

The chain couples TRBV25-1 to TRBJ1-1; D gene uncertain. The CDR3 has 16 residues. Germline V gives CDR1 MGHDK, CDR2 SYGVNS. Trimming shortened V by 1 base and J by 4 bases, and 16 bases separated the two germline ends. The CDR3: CASSEFFEGRFTEAFF. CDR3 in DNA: TGTGCCAGCAGTGAATTTTTTGAGGGAAGGTTCACTGAAGCTTTCTTT. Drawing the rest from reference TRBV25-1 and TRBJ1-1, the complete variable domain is EADIYQTPRYLVIGTGKKITLECSQTMGHDKMYWYQQDPGMELHLIHYSYGVNSTEKGDLSSESTVSRIRTEHFPLTLESARPSHTSQYLCASSEFFEGRFTEAFFGQGTRLTVV.

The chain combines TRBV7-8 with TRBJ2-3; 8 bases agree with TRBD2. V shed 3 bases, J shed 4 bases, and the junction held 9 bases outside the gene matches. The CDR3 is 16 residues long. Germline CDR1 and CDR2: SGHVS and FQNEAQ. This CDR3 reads CASSFWTSRKADTQYF. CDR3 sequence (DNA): TGTGCCAGCAGCTTCTGGACTAGCAGGAAGGCAGATACGCAGTATTTT.